This TCR beta chain was identified in a study of CD8 T cells in Susac syndrome. Whole-study results and caveats: TCR sequencing and HLA analysis covered a relatively small number of individuals.

Notes on this clonotype: The antigen remains undetermined.

Negative magnetic isolation gave CD8+ and CD4+ cells; FACS enriched CD8+ TEMRA. The CDR3 consists of 13 residues. The V gene's germline CDR1 is SEHNR and CDR2 FQNEAQ (reference sequence). Trimming pared 6 bases from V and 1 base from J, leaving 10 bases between. Random-hexamer reverse transcription was applied to roughly 0.5 to 1 ug RNA. Multiplex immunoSEQ PCR targeted 54 Vbeta and 13 Jbeta TCR beta segments. Each CDR3 protein gets one entry after TCRdb re-called the immunoSEQ multiplex PCR reads with MiXCR. Counted here are some 120,000 distinct CDR3 sequences, around 91% occurring once; the ten biggest clones make up around 0.25%.

The V and J genes are TRBV7-9 and TRBJ2-7; D call uncertain. This TCR came from a human donor with multiple sclerosis. The sequenced sample consisted of CD8+ T cells from PBMCs. The CDR3: CASSPDGSYEQYF. CDR3 nucleotide sequence: TGTGCCAGCAGTCCGGACGGGTCCTACGAGCAGTACTTC.